This T cell receptor beta chain is from a study of cytomegalovirus exposure and HLA in healthy donors. This CDR3 has 14 amino acids. V dropped 5 bases and J dropped 7; count of bases not matched to a gene: 6. Germline CDR1 MNHNS, CDR2 SASEGT. Vbeta (60) and Jbeta (13) primers were used in the PCR. Data came from immunoSEQ multiplex PCR; TCRdb stores just in-frame clones and leaves some out. This sample has 150,000 to 200,000 clones, with roughly 79% found just once. Broader study findings: Prediction of most subjects' HLA-A and HLA-B alleles by TCR beta sequences was reportedly accurate. In a later analysis, HLA-associated TCR beta chains were more clonally expanded than equally common others. There were 160 or so TCR beta chains listed as cytomegalovirus-associated.

This clone was observed once. Its antigen remains unknown. The chain joins TRBV6-1 to TRBJ1-2; 11 positions match TRBD1. This clonotype originated in a woman between 25 and 40 years old in good health and CMV-seropositive. Sequenced material: PBMCs. The CDR3 region is CASSNGQGAVGYTF. CDR3 in DNA: TGTGCCAGCAGTAACGGACAGGGGGCCGTTGGCTACACCTTC.